This TCR beta chain was recorded in a study of T cells in Graves' hyperthyroidism and ophthalmopathy. With duration under 3 months, ophthalmopathy was active: Clinical Activity Score at least 3, NOSPECS at least 4. This clonotype has ten or more counts. Its antigen is not identified. TCR beta CDR3 sequences were amplified from RNA transcripts. First-round RT-PCR targeting the TCR CDR3 was performed with the HTBI primer set. TCRdb fed the multiplex PCR reads into MiXCR, producing one record per CDR3 protein. The table has more than 350,000 distinct CDR3 sequences, 12% to 15% seen once; the top ten hold approximately 20%. Study-wide results and caveats: Prediction of ophthalmopathy progression came a median approximately 6 months pre-onset.

CDR1 SNHLY and CDR2 FYNNEI come from the germline V gene. Trimming at V came to 4 bases and at J to 3 bases, leaving 6 bases not matched to a gene. The CDR3 spans 16 residues. Sequenced material: blood. The receptor's source is a woman aged 55-75 years with Graves' ophthalmopathy. The rearrangement joins TRBV2 to TRBJ2-1; 10 bases agree with TRBD2. The CDR3 region has the DNA TGTGCCAGCAGTGCCGTACTAGCGGGACTCTACAATGAGCAGTTCTTC. Translated: CASSAVLAGLYNEQFF.